Below are 2 T cell receptor beta chains sequenced from a single sample in a study of blood T cells in healthy people across ages. Primed by a sample-barcoded 5' primer and a J-beta primer mix, a second PCR proceeded for roughly 7 to 12 cycles. MiXCR, applied by TCRdb to the 5' RACE reads, yields one record per CDR3 protein. The sample lists about 1.4 million distinct CDR3 sequences; approximately 59% were seen once. The sequenced sample was blood. These receptors all stem from a man between 18 and 29 years old in good health.

This clonotype was seen a single time. This chain joins TRBV10-3 and TRBJ2-5, with 10 bases aligning to TRBD2. The V and J ends lost 3 bases and 10 bases, in that order; junction bases with no gene match: 11. Germline CDR1 ENHRY, CDR2 SYGVKD. The CDR3 sequence is 15 residues long. The CDR3 bases are TGTGCCATCAGTGACGCGATTCCTAGCGGGAGACTCCAGTACTTC. This translates into CAISDAIPSGRLQYF.

This chain joins TRBV29-1 and TRBJ2-7, with D perhaps TRBD1 (5 bases). The ends were cut back, 4 bases at V and 5 bases at J, with 15 bases in the middle. Germline CDR1 SQVTM, CDR2 ANQGSEA. The CDR3 totals 13 residues. Written as DNA, the CDR3 is TGCAGCGTTGCTGGTCAGGGTTACCACGAGCAGTACTTC. It translates to CSVAGQGYHEQYF.